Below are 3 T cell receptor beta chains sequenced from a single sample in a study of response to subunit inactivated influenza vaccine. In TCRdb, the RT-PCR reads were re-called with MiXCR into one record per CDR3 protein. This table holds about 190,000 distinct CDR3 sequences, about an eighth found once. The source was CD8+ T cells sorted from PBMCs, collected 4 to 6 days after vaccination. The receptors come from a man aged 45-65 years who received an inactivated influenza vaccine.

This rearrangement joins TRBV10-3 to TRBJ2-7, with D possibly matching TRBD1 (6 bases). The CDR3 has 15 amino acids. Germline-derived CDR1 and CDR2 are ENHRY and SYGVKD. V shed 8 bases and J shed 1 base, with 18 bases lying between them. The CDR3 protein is CAIRDTSFGSYEQYF. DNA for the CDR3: TGTGCCATCCGGGACACTTCTTTTGGATCCTACGAGCAGTACTTC.

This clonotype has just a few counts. As DNA, the CDR3 is TGTGCCAGCAGTCGGGGTTGGATCGACACCGGGGAGCTGTTTTTT. Residues: CASSRGWIDTGELFF. This chain joins TRBV7-8 and TRBJ2-2, with D maybe TRBD2 (5 bases). V gave up 6 bases and J gave up 3 bases, with 14 bases separating them. Germline-derived CDR1 and CDR2 are SGHVS and FQNEAQ. The CDR3 is 15 amino acids.

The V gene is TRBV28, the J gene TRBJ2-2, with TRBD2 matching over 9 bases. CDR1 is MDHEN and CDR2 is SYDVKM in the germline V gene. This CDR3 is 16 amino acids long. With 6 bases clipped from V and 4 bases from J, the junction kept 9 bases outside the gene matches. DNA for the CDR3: TGTGCCAGCAGCCAACGACTAGCGGAGCTCACCGGGGAGCTGTTTTTT. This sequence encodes CASSQRLAELTGELFF.